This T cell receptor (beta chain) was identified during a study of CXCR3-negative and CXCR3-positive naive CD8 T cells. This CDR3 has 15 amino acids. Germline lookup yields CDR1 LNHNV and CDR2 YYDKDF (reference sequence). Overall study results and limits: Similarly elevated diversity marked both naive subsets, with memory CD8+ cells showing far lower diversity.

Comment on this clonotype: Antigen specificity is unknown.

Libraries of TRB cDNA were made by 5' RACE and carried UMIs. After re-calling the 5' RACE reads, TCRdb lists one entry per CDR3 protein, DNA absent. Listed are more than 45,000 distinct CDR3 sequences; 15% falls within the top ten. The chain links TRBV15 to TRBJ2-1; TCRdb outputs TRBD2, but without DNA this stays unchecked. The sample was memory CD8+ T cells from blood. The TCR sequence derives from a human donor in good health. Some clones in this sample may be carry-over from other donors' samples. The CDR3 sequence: CATSSRAGGPSEQFF.